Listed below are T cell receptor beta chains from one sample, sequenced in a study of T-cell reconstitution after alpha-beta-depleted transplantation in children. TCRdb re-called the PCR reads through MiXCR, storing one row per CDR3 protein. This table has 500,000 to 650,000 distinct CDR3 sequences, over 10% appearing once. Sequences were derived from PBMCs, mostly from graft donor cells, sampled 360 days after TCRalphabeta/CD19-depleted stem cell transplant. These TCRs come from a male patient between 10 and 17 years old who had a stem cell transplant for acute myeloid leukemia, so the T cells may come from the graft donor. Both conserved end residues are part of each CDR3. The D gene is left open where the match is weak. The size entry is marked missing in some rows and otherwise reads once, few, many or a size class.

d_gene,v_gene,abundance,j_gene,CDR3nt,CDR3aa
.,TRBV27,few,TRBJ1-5,TGTGCCAGCAGTTTGGTAGCGGACCGAAGAAGACAGCCCCAGCATTTT,CASSLVADRRRQPQHF
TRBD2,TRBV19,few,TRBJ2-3,TGTGCCAGTAGTCACCCGGGACTAGCGGGAGTGGATACGCAGTATTTT,CASSHPGLAGVDTQYF
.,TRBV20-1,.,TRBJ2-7,TGCAGTGCTTCCGACAGCACCTACCCCTACGAGCAGTACTTC,CSASDSTYPYEQYF
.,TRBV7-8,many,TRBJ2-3,TGTGCCAGCAGCTTAGATGGGACCGTCACAGATACGCAGTATTTT,CASSLDGTVTDTQYF
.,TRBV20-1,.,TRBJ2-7,TGCAGTGCTAGAGAAGGCCTAGCCTATCTCTACGAGCAGTACTTC,CSAREGLAYLYEQYF
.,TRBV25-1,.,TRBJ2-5,TGTGCCAGCAGTGAATTCCAAGAGACCCAGTACTTC,CASSEFQETQYF
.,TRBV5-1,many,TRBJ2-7,TGCGCCAGCAGGGGGGACCAGCAGTACTTC,CASRGDQQYF
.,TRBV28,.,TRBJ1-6,TGTGCCAGCAGGCTCCGGAAGGCCGGACTCTCCTATAATTCACCCCTCCACTTT,CASRLRKAGLSYNSPLHF
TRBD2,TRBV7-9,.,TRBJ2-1,TGTGCCAGCATCCCAAGCGGGAGGGCCCGGATGGGTGAGCAGTTCTTC,CASIPSGRARMGEQFF
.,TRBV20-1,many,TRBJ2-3,TGCAGTGCCCAGTTCCCTCAGCCCAACACAGATACGCAGTATTTT,CSAQFPQPNTDTQYF
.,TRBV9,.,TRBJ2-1,TGTGCCAGCAGCGTAGTTGCGACCATGGGAAACAATGAGCAGTTCTTC,CASSVVATMGNNEQFF
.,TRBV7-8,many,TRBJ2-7,TGTGCCAGCAGCTTCCCCCCGATGGGGGTGAGCTCCTACGAGCAGTACTTC,CASSFPPMGVSSYEQYF
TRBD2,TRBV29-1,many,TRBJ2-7,TGCAGCGTTGGGACTAGCGGACCCTACGAGCAGTACTTC,CSVGTSGPYEQYF
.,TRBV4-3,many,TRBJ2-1,TGCGCCAGCAGCCGCATCGAGCTAGCTGCCTACAATGAGCAGTTCTTC,CASSRIELAAYNEQFF
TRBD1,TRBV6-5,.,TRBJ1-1,TGTGCCAGCAGTTACCGGACAGGGGGCACTGAAGCTTTCTTT,CASSYRTGGTEAFF
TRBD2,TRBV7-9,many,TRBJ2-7,TGTGCCAGCAGCTTAGGATCTAGCGGAGGCGCCTACGAGCAGTACTTC,CASSLGSSGGAYEQYF
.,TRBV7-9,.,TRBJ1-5,TGTGCCAGCAGCTTAGAAGGGGGAGTAAGCAATCAGCCCCAGCATTTT,CASSLEGGVSNQPQHF
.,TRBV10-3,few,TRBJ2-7,TGTGCCCTGGCCCGGGACGTCTTCCACGAGCAGTACTTC,CALARDVFHEQYF
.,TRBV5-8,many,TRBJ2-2,TGTGCCAGCAACATGGGACAACTGTTTTTT,CASNMGQLFF
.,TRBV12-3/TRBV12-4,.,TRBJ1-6,TGTGCCAGCAGCAATACAGGGCAGGGGTCACCCCTCCACTTT,CASSNTGQGSPLHF
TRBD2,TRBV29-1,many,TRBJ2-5,TGCAGCGTTGGGGAGGGAAGCCAAGAGACCCAGTACTTC,CSVGEGSQETQYF
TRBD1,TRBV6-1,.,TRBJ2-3,TGTGCCAGCAGCCTTCACCCGGGACAGGGGGCAGATACGCAGTATTTT,CASSLHPGQGADTQYF
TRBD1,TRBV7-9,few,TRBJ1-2,TGTGCCAGCAGCTGGGACAGCAACTATGGCTACACCTTC,CASSWDSNYGYTF
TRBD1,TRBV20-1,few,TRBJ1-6,TGCAGTGCTAGCAAGACAGGGAGCTCCTATAATTCACCCCTCCACTTT,CSASKTGSSYNSPLHF
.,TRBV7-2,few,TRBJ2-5,TGTGCCAGCAGCTCAAAAGGACGGGCCGGAGCCCAGTACTTC,CASSSKGRAGAQYF
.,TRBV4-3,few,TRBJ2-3,TGCGCCAGCAGCCGTGGGCTAGGTACGCAGTATTTT,CASSRGLGTQYF
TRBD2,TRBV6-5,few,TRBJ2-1,TGTGCCAGCAGTTACCTTGGGACTAGCGGGAGTGCATGGTACAATGAGCAGTTCTTC,CASSYLGTSGSAWYNEQFF
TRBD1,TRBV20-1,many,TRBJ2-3,TGCAGTGCTAGTGGACAGGGAAGAGATACGCAGTATTTT,CSASGQGRDTQYF
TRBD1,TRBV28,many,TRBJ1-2,TGTGCCAGCAGGACAGGGGGCTTAAACTATGGCTACACCTTC,CASRTGGLNYGYTF
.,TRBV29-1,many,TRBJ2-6,TGCAGCGTTCAGGGAGGCTCTGGGGCCAACGTCCTGACTTTC,CSVQGGSGANVLTF
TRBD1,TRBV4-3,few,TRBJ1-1,TGCGCCAGCAGCCAGATACAGGGGTTGAACACTGAAGCTTTCTTT,CASSQIQGLNTEAFF
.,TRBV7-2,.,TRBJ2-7,TGTGCCAGCAGCTTAGCGGGAGCTTCTCCCTACGAGCAGTACTTC,CASSLAGASPYEQYF
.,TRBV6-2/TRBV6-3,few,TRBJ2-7,TGTGCCAGCAGTTACTCGTCCGGCGCCTGGTTC,CASSYSSGAWF
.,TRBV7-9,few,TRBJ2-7,TGTGCCAGCAGCTCGGACAGCTACAACAAGGAGTACTTC,CASSSDSYNKEYF
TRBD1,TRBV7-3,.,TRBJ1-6,TGTGCCAGCAGCTTAAGTTCCGGGACAGGGGATTCACCCCTCCACTTT,CASSLSSGTGDSPLHF
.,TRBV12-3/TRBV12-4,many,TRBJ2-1,TGTGCCAGCAGCAACAGGGTAAGGGGTTACAATGAGCAGTTCTTC,CASSNRVRGYNEQFF
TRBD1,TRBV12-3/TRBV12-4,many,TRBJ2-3,TGTGCCAGCACCCTGGGACAGTCCACAGATACGCAGTATTTT,CASTLGQSTDTQYF
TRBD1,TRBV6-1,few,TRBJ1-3,TGTGCCAGTAGGAGGGACAGGGTAAACACCATATATTTT,CASRRDRVNTIYF
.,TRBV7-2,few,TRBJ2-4,TGTGCCAGCAGCCCTCGTTGGGCGGGAAACATTCAGTACTTC,CASSPRWAGNIQYF
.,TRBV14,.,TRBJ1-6,TGTGCCAGCAGCCAAGGGCAGGGACGATATAATTCACCCCTCCACTTT,CASSQGQGRYNSPLHF
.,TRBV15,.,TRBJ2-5,TGTGCCACCAGCAGGGACCGGCAAGAGACCCAGTACTTC,CATSRDRQETQYF
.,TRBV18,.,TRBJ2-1,TGTGCCAGCTCACCACCTGGGGGACCCTACAATGAGCAGTTCTTC,CASSPPGGPYNEQFF
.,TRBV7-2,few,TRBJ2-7,TGTGCCAGCAGCTTGGGCGACAAGGGGCTCGAGCAGTACTTC,CASSLGDKGLEQYF
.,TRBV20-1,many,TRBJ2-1,TGCAGTGCTCCCTACAATGAGCAGTTCTTC,CSAPYNEQFF
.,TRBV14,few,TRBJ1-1,TGTGCCAGCAGCCCCCTGGGGTTGATGAACACTGAAGCTTTCTTT,CASSPLGLMNTEAFF
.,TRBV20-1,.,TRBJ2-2,TGCAGTGCTAGAGATCCAGAAGTCCGTTTGGCCGGGGAGCTGTTTTTT,CSARDPEVRLAGELFF
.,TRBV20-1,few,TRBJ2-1,TGCAGTGCTAGAGAGGGTGACGGTAGATGGGTCGAGCAGTTCTTC,CSAREGDGRWVEQFF
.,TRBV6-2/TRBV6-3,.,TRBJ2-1,TGTGCCAGCAGTTACTCGAGGACCTATGGCGTTGAGCAGTTCTTC,CASSYSRTYGVEQFF
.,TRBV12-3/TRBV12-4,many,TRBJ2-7,TGTGCCAGCAGTTTGGGGAGCAGGACCTACGAGCAGTACTTC,CASSLGSRTYEQYF
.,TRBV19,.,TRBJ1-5,TGTGCCAGTAGTTCAAGGAGGGGCACACATAGCAATCAGCCCCAGCATTTT,CASSSRRGTHSNQPQHF
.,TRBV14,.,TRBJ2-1,TGTGCCAGCAGCCACCCCTGGATAGGGGGCAATGAGCAGTTCTTC,CASSHPWIGGNEQFF